The clone carrying this T cell receptor beta chain has a single count. The record originates from a study of blood T cell repertoires in COVID-19. In the study overall: The origin of the acute and convalescent COVID-19 samples was the United States, Italy and Spain. The cDNA or gDNA used as material had been derived from T cells, B-cell-depleted T cells, or PBMCs.

Authors' data handling: Quantification of nucleated cells was approximated via reference gene primer amplification. Clones were read by immunoSEQ multiplex PCR, and TCRdb kept only the in-frame ones, dropping some. Clonal size and the V and J genes are those of that table, whereas D and trimming came from the DNA. The sample includes more than 110,000 clones, roughly 86% of them seen just once. Germline CDR1 MNHEY, CDR2 SVGAGI. This CDR3 comprises 15 residues. V lost 6 bases, J lost 5 bases, and 5 bases stayed unmatched. Sequencing used peripheral blood. The sequence was collected from a man aged 45-60 years with active or convalescent COVID-19. The rearrangement uses TRBV6-5 and TRBJ2-4, with 12 positions matching TRBD2. CDR3 coding DNA: TGTGCCAGCAGGAGACTAGCGGGAGTGGAAAACATTCAGTACTTC. Translated: CASRRLAGVENIQYF.